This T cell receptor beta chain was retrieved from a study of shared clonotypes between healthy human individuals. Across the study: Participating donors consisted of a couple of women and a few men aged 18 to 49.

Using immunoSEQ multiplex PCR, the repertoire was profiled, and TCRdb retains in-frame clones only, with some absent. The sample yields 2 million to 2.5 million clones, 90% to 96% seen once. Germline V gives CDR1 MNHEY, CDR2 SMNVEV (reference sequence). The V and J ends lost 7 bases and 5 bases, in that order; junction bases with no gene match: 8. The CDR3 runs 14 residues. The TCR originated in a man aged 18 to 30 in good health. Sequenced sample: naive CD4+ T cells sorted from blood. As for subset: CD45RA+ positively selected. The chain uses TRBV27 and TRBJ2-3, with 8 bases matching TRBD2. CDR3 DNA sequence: TGTGCCAGCATGAGGCGGGGGGCGGGAGATACGCAGTATTTT. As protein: CASMRRGAGDTQYF.